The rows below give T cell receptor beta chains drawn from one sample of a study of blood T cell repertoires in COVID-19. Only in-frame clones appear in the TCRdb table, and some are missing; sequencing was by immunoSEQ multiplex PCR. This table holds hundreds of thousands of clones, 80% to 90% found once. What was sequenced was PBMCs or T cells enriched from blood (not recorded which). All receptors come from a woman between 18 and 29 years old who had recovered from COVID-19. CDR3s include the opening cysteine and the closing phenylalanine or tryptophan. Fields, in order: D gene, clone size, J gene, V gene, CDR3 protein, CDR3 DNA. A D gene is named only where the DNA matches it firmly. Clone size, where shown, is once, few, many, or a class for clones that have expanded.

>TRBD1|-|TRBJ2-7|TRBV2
CASRGTESYEQYF
TGTGCCAGCAGGGGGACAGAGTCCTACGAGCAGTACTTC
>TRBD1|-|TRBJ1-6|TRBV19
CASRRQGSLPFTF
TGTGCCAGTAGGAGACAGGGGAGTCTTCCCTTTACTTTT
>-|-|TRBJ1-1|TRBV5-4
CASSLAEQFFTEAFF
TGTGCCAGCAGCTTGGCCGAGCAATTCTTTACTGAAGCTTTCTTT
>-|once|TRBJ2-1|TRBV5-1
CASSLPVGGPYNEQFF
TGCGCCAGCAGCTTGCCCGTGGGGGGGCCGTACAATGAGCAGTTCTTC
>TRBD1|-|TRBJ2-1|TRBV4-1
CASSRATGDYNEQFF
TGCGCCAGCAGCCGGGCGACAGGGGACTACAATGAGCAGTTCTTC
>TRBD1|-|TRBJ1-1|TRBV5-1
CASSWFQGDTEAFF
TGCGCCAGCAGCTGGTTTCAGGGGGACACTGAAGCTTTCTTT
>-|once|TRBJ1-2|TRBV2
CARGDRRANYGYTF
TGTGCCAGGGGTGACAGAAGAGCTAACTATGGCTACACCTTC
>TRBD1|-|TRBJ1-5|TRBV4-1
CASSQDPRQGSNQPQHF
TGCGCCAGCAGCCAAGATCCGCGACAGGGCTCCAATCAGCCCCAGCATTTT
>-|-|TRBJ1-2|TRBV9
CASSAHPTNSYGYTF
TGTGCCAGCAGCGCTCACCCGACAAATTCCTATGGCTACACCTTC
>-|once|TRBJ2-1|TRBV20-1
CSSPYNEQFF
TGCAGTAGCCCCTACAATGAGCAGTTCTTC
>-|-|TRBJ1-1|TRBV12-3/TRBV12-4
CASSLRGGTEAFF
TGTGCCAGCAGTCTCCGGGGGGGGACTGAAGCTTTCTTT
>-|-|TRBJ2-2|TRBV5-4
CASIRKGPSETGELFF
TGTGCCAGCATCCGGAAGGGGCCCAGCGAGACCGGGGAGCTGTTTTTT
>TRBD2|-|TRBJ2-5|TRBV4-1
CASSQAGPGTNQETQYF
TGCGCCAGCAGCCAAGCTGGACCGGGGACTAACCAAGAGACCCAGTACTTC
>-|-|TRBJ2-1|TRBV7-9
CASSLDHPGLSYNEQFF
TGTGCCAGCAGCTTAGACCATCCGGGACTGAGCTACAATGAGCAGTTCTTC
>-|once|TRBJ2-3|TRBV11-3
CASSLYGSGRNTQYF
TGTGCCAGCAGCTTATACGGCTCAGGCCGAAATACGCAGTATTTT
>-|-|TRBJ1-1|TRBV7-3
CASSLRENTEAFF
TGTGCCAGCAGCTTACGGGAGAACACTGAAGCTTTCTTT
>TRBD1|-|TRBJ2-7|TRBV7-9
CASSPTGDTYEQYF
TGTGCCAGCAGCCCGACAGGGGATACCTACGAGCAGTACTTC
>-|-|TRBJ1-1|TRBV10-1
CASSVYRVPTEAFF
TGCGCCAGCTCGGTATACAGGGTGCCCACTGAAGCTTTCTTT
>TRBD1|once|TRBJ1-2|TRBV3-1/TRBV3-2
CASSRSDRVLGYTF
TGTGCCAGCAGCCGGTCGGACAGGGTGCTTGGCTACACCTTC
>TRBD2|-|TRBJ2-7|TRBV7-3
CASSLSPLADEQYF
TGTGCCAGCAGCTTATCCCCCCTAGCGGACGAGCAGTACTTC
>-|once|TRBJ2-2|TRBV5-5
CASRQTSNTGELFF
TGTGCCAGCAGACAGACATCGAACACCGGGGAGCTGTTTTTT
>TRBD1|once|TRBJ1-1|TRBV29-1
CSVGQGLKTAEAFF
TGCAGCGTAGGACAGGGTCTAAAAACGGCTGAAGCTTTCTTT
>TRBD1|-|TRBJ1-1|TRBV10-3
CAISELGQEGTEAFF
TGTGCCATCAGTGAGTTGGGACAGGAGGGTACTGAAGCTTTCTTT
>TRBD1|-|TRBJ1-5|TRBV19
CASSIDRGDQPQHF
TGTGCCAGTAGTATCGACAGGGGTGATCAGCCCCAGCATTTT
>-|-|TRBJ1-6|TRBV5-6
CASSKDGVGGNSPLHF
TGTGCCAGCAGCAAGGACGGGGTTGGGGGGAATTCACCCCTCCACTTT
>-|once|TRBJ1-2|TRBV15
CATSRAVGATTFYGYTF
TGTGCCACCAGCAGAGCTGTAGGGGCCACAACGTTTTATGGCTACACCTTC
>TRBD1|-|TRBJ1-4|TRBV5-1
CASSWSADRGEKLFF
TGCGCCAGCAGCTGGTCCGCGGACAGGGGTGAAAAACTGTTTTTT